Listed below are T cell receptor beta chains from one sample, sequenced in a study of blood T cell repertoires in COVID-19. Measured with immunoSEQ multiplex PCR; TCRdb has only the in-frame clones, and not every one. The sample records about 180,000 clones, about 91% being singletons. Sequenced: peripheral blood. All receptors derive from a woman aged 25-40 years with acute or convalescent COVID-19. Both conserved end residues are trimmed from each CDR3.

TRBV2 | ARQGGDTEAF
TRBV28 | ASTQGSGANVLT
TRBV5-4 | ASSPGGVSTEAF
TRBV27 | ASSWGLGETQY
TRBV6-5 | ASRPQGALGYIQY
TRBV3-1/TRBV3-2 | ASSRLSQETQY
TRBV2 | ASTPGRGAF
TRBV30 | AWIGPHMSGRAYEQY
TRBV9 | ASRRSHGQGQETQY
TRBV20-1 | SATGNEQY
TRBV29-1 | SVEGASGITDTQY
TRBV7-9 | ASSLGQAGNTIY
TRBV7-9 | ASSPDRGEQY
TRBV11-2 | ASSSLGALDGANVLT
TRBV13 | ASSLPGTGLYEQY
TRBV5-4 | ASRGTVNYGYT
TRBV12-3/TRBV12-4 | ASSIREGQPQH
TRBV2 | ARQKTGLYEQY
TRBV6-5 | AAHRAGEAF
TRBV27 | ASSLGTGGMGTEKLF
TRBV7-2 | ASSSRTREGEQF
TRBV6-6 | AARGTSYNEQF
TRBV5-6 | ASSLGLSGNTIY
TRBV3-1/TRBV3-2 | ASSPGLGGNQETQY
TRBV7-9 | ASGEVYMNTEAF
TRBV6-5 | ASSRRAERETQY
TRBV6-1 | ASSEPFLEQY
TRBV27 | ASSFRVNTEAF
TRBV10-1 | ASSGQTYNEQF
TRBV30 | AWAGERSSYNEQF
TRBV28 | ASSFGPTPGNTIY
TRBV15 | ATSPSGWNTEAF
TRBV6-1 | ASSEQGTANYGYT
TRBV19 | ASSVSYNEQF
TRBV3-1/TRBV3-2 | ASREENEQF
TRBV10-1 | ASSTTGGTYEQY
TRBV28 | ASIPSGQETQY
TRBV4-2 | ASSQETGTGMGGYT
TRBV7-9 | ASSLALGLQF
TRBV5-1 | ASSLALAPYTEAF
TRBV28 | ASSFHSGRHYEQY
TRBV19 | ASRPDRVYTGELF
TRBV4-2 | ASSQTGSGANVLT
TRBV7-2 | ASSSLPPGLAGEQF
TRBV5-1 | ASSGTGATGELF
TRBV18 | ASTPGLAGVFEQF
TRBV6-5 | ASNSRESEKLF
TRBV20-1 | SAREGSG